Included here is one TCR beta chain sequence, with context. J was trimmed by 4 bases and V by 1 base; bases with no gene match: 3. Germline lookup yields CDR1 MNHNS and CDR2 SASEGT. This CDR3 is built from 15 residues. It was during active infection that Seattle patients were enrolled and then longitudinally followed. The repertoire was sequenced with immunoSEQ multiplex PCR; TCRdb's copy has only in-frame clones and lacks some. The sample shows roughly 190,000 clones, 85% to 95% of them seen only once. This entry comes from a study of blood T cell repertoires in COVID-19. The sequencing sample was made of peripheral blood. The clonotype comes from a man aged 25 to 45 with COVID-19, enrolled during active disease. The chain uses TRBV6-1 and TRBJ1-5; TRBD1 aligns across 8 bases. The CDR3 DNA follows: TGTGCCAGCAGTGAAGGGACAGGGAGGAATCAGCCCCAGCATTTT. Its translation: CASSEGTGRNQPQHF.